A selection of T cell receptor beta chains follows, all from one sample in a study of T-cell memory formation after mild COVID-19. Each CDR3 protein gets one entry after TCRdb re-called the 5' RACE reads with MiXCR. The sample contains 140,000 to 150,000 distinct CDR3 sequences, 20% to 25% of which appear only once. Sequences were obtained from PBMCs or a T cell subset sorted from them (not recorded which). The receptors shown here come from an adult woman who had mild COVID-19 (a few samples of this study predate the infection). Cell type and time point are not known. The CDR3 runs from the conserved cysteine through the conserved F or W. D genes are given only for firm matches. For some rows the clone size is stated as once, few or many, or as a class when expanded; others skip it.

V,length,D,size,J,DNA,CDR3
TRBV7-9,12,-,few,TRBJ2-7,TGTGCCAGCAGCTTGCACTCCTACGAGCAGTACTTC,CASSLHSYEQYF
TRBV7-9,15,-,-,TRBJ1-2,TGTGCCAGCAGCTTAGCGGTAAACGGCGGGAACGGCTACACCTTC,CASSLAVNGGNGYTF
TRBV12-3/TRBV12-4,13,-,-,TRBJ2-2,TGTGCCAGCAGCCCCTTTAGACCCGGGGAGCTGTTTTTT,CASSPFRPGELFF
TRBV14,12,-,many,TRBJ2-7,TGTGCCAGCAGCCAGCTACAGGGCGAGCAGTACTTC,CASSQLQGEQYF
TRBV6-5,13,-,-,TRBJ1-1,TGTGCCAGCAGCCCAGGACGAAGCACTGAAGCTTTCTTT,CASSPGRSTEAFF
TRBV25-1,13,TRBD2,many,TRBJ2-5,TGTGCCAGCCTAGCGGGGGGGCAGGAGACCCAGTACTTC,CASLAGGQETQYF
TRBV6-6,18,TRBD2,-,TRBJ2-1,TGTGCCAGCAGTTATTCGTCTCCACTAGCGGGCTACTACAATGAGCAGTTCTTC,CASSYSSPLAGYYNEQFF
TRBV4-2,15,-,few,TRBJ2-1,TGTGCCAGCAGCCACGGACTCAGCCCGTACAATGAGCAGTTCTTC,CASSHGLSPYNEQFF
TRBV4-1,15,TRBD1,-,TRBJ2-7,TGCGCCAGCAGCCGCCAGGAGGACAGGGAATACGAGCAGTACTTC,CASSRQEDREYEQYF
TRBV5-1,16,TRBD2,few,TRBJ2-5,TGCGCCAGCAGTTTTGCCCCTAGCGGCCCCCAAGAGACCCAGTACTTC,CASSFAPSGPQETQYF
TRBV15,14,-,-,TRBJ1-2,TGTGCCACCAGCAGAGTAGAGGCGAACTATGGCTACACCTTC,CATSRVEANYGYTF